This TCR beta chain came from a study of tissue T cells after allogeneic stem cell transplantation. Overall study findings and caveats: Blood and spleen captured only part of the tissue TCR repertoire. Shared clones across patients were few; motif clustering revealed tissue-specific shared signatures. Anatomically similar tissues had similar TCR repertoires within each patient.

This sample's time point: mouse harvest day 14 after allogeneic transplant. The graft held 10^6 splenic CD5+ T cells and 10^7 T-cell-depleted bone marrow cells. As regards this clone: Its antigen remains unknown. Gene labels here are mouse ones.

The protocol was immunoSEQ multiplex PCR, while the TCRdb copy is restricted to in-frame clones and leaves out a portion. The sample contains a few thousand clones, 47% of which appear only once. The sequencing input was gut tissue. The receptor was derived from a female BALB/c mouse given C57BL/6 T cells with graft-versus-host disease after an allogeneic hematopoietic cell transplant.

CDR3 protein: CASSPGLGTLYF. CDR3 DNA, as far as it was read: TGTGCCAGCAGCCCGGGACTGGGGACGCTGTAT. The gene calls are TRBV5 and TRBJ2-3, with 10 positions matching TRBD2. The read is 1 residue too short to cover the CDR3 end, so that end is filled in from the germline J gene. Germline V lookup: CDR1 LGHNA, CDR2 YNLKQL (reference sequence). The ends lost 4 bases at V and 9 bases at J; junction bases unmatched: 1. There are 12 residues in the CDR3.